The entry that follows covers one T cell receptor beta chain sequence. Germline-derived CDR1 and CDR2 are SQVTM and ANQGSEA. Trimming removed 4 bases at V and 2 bases at J, with 9 bases between. The CDR3 runs to 13 residues. The sample comes from a study of T cell responses to AZD1222 COVID-19 vaccine. Using immunoSEQ multiplex PCR, the repertoire was profiled, and TCRdb retains in-frame clones only, with some absent. The table records some 120,000 clones, 70% to 85% of them present only once. Sample: peripheral blood, taken 28 days after the second AZD1222 dose. This chain joins TRBV29-1 and TRBJ1-3; D gene unclear. This TCR derives from an adult who received the AZD1222 COVID-19 vaccine. The CDR3 protein is CSVAGITGNTIYF. CDR3 nucleotides: TGCAGCGTTGCCGGCATTACTGGAAACACCATATATTTT.